The entry that follows covers one T cell receptor beta chain sequence. This clonotype was counted a few times. This clone's antigen is unknown. It has no much larger one-base neighbor in the sample; base qualities were not kept. The data stem from a study of human T cells and chemical hapten exposure (dated by TCRdb to the early 2020s). Turning to the overall study: Libraries were pooled for sequencing, and variation in per-sample TCR yields was attributed mainly to small differences in library volumes within the pool. Peripheral blood TCR repertoire changes were tracked in vivo in alopecia patients during primary and secondary sensitization to the hapten diphenylcyclopropenone (DPC). From each blood RNA sample, both TCR alpha and TCR beta chains were sequenced. Study-wide findings and limitations: No change with DPC sensitization was found in the number of TCRs above 1 in 1000 frequency, and no evidence of global repertoire structure alterations was found. After repeated subsampling, the strength of the expansion versus patch-test correlation and the threshold at which it became significant changed.

Library preparation used RACE. The sequencing machine was a NextSeq 500. Library preparation attached unique molecular identifiers to individual cDNA molecules for quantitative, reproducible TCR counting. On the study's bioinformatics: The median number of TCRs per sample was approximately 96,000, ranging from roughly 23,224 to 700,000. V, J and CDR3 annotation of the TCR reads was performed with the Decombinator software suite. For PS versus PT1 abundance plots, all samples were subsampled to the same number of TCRs (28,000). Expanded TCRs were defined as absent before sensitization and observed at least eight times at the 2-week time point. TCRdb cleaned the public reads at Q25 with fastp, built clones with MiXCR and kept in-frame beta chains. A single entry per CDR3 protein holds the most common genes and DNA from its merged rows. None of the V and J calls come from the authors' own analysis; TCRdb made them. A total of around 130,000 distinct CDR3 sequences appear in this sample, around 8.2% of them only once. The leading ten clones occupy around 1.7% of the sample.

From its cysteine to its phenylalanine, the CDR3 spans 13 amino acids. Only the CDR3 region is kept as DNA, spanning 39 bases read in frame from base 1. The V and J ends are trimmed by 4 bases and 1 base, leaving 6 bases between them. CDR1 and CDR2 are read off the germline V gene as KGHSH and LQKENI. According to the study, the label for this sample's time point signals: healthy volunteer bleed at 2 weeks. Unfractionated whole blood was collected in Tempus Blood RNA tubes, and total RNA was extracted from that blood. As TCR sequencing controls, five healthy volunteers were used, with blood taken at day 0, 2 weeks and 6 weeks.

The TCR comes from a male donor in good health. Some clones in this sample may be carry-over from other donors' samples. The chain is encoded by TRBV18 joined to TRBJ2-3; the D gene assignment is ambiguous. Source material: whole blood. The nucleotide sequence reads as follows: TGTGCCAGCTCACAAGTGGGCACAGATACGCAGTATTTT. This sequence encodes CASSQVGTDTQYF.